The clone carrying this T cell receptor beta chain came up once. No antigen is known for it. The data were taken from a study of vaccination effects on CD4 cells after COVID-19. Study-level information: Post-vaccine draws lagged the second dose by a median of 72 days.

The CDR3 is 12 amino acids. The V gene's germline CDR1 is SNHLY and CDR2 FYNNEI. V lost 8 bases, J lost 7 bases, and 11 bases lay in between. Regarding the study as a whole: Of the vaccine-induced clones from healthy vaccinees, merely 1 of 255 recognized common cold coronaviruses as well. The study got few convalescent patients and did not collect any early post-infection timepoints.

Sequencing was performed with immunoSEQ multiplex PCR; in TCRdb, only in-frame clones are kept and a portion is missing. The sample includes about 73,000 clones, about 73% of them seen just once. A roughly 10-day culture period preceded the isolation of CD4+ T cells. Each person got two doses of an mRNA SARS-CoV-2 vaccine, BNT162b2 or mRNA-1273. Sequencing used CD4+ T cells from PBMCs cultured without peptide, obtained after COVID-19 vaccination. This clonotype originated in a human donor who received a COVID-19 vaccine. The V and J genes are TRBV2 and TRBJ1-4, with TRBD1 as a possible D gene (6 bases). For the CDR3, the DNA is TGTGCCAGCCAACAGGGTAGTGAAAAACTGTTTTTT. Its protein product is CASQQGSEKLFF.